This T cell receptor (beta chain) was identified during a study of Graves' ophthalmopathy and Graves' hyperthyroidism. General observations from the study: In blood appeared most of the expanded thyroid clonotypes whose frequency exceeded 0.001.

CDR3 regions of TCR beta were amplified from RNA transcripts. HTBI-primed first-round RT-PCR preceded second-round multiplex PCR. TCRdb reanalysed the multiplex PCR reads using MiXCR and keeps one entry per CDR3 protein. Counted here are 200,000 to 300,000 distinct CDR3 sequences, around 45% occurring once; the ten biggest clones make up less than 50%. Ophthalmopathy donors showed moderate-to-severe activity, CAS ≥3, NOSPECS ≥4 and a duration under 3 months. Lactation, pregnancy, uncontrolled infections and other autoimmune diseases were all grounds for excluding patients. Notes on this clonotype: The antigen remains undetermined.

This CDR3 has 15 residues. Trimming removed 8 bases from V and 4 bases from J, with 21 bases in between. Germline V gene sequence: CDR1 MDHEN, CDR2 SYDVKM. The gene calls are TRBV28 and TRBJ2-7, with D hard to call. The TCR sequence derives from an adult man with Graves' ophthalmopathy. The sample was peripheral blood. CDR3 coding DNA: TGTGCCAGCCGAACCTCAACGACCCAAAAGTACGAGCAGTACTTC. It specifies CASRTSTTQKYEQYF.